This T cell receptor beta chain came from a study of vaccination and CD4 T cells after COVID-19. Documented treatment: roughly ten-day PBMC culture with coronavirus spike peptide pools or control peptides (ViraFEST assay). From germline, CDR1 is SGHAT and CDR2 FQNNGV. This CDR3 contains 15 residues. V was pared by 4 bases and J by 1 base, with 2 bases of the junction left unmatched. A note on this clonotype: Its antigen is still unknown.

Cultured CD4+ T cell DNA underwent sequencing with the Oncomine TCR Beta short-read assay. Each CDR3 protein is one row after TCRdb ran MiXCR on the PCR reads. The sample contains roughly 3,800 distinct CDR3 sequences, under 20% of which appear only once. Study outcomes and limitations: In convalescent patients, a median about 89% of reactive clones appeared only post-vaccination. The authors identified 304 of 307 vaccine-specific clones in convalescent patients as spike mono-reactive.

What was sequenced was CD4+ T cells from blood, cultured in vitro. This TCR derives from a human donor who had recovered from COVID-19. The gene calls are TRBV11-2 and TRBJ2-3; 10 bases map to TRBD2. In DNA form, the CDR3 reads TGTGCCAGCAGCTCCCTAGCGGGAGGCACAGATACGCAGTATTTT. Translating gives CASSSLAGGTDTQYF.